This passage covers 16 T cell receptor beta chains from one sample sequenced in a study of T cells in localized non-small cell lung cancer. Here immunoSEQ multiplex PCR was the method, and the copy in TCRdb shows in-frame clones only, minus some. The sample has roughly 25,000 clones, roughly 91% seen once. The sample in question was peripheral blood, obtained before any cancer treatment. Source of these receptors: a woman aged 40-70 years with stage I lung adenocarcinoma.

The J gene is TRBJ2-3, the V gene TRBV30; D is undetermined. Germline loops: CDR1 GTSNPN, CDR2 SVGIG (reference sequence). Trimming took 3 bases from V and 3 from J, leaving 4 bases between them. The length of the CDR3 is 11 residues. CDR3 residues: CAWSLTDTQYF. The CDR3 DNA is TGTGCCTGGAGCTTAACAGATACGCAGTATTTT.

In this sample, this clone turned up a few times. This chain uses TRBV9 with TRBJ2-5, with a possible D match to TRBD1 (6 bases). V lost 3 bases and J 5 bases, leaving 17 bases between the germline ends. This CDR3 is 15 amino acids long. The V gene's germline CDR1 is SGDLS and CDR2 YYNGEE. The CDR3 nucleotides read TGTGCCAGCAGCGCTGTACAACAGGGTCGGGAGACCCAGTACTTC. This codes for CASSAVQQGRETQYF.

This chain connects TRBV2 to TRBJ1-3, with 7 bases identical to TRBD1. The CDR3 loop spans 15 amino acids. The ends lost 7 bases at V and 0 bases at J; junction bases unmatched: 6. The V gene's germline CDR1 is SNHLY and CDR2 FYNNEI. CDR3 coding DNA: TGTGCCAGCACCGAGAGGGGGCTCTCTGGAAACACCATATATTTT. Amino acid sequence: CASTERGLSGNTIYF.

The rearrangement uses TRBV6-4 and TRBJ1-2, with D maybe TRBD1 (5 bases). Germline V gives CDR1 MRHNA, CDR2 SNTAGT. Between the trimmed V and J ends, which lost 2 bases and 8 bases, there was a span of 15 bases. The CDR3 has 14 amino acids. CDR3 sequence (DNA): TGTGCCAGCAGTGACCCTCCTCAGGGTTACGGCTACACCTTC. Translated: CASSDPPQGYGYTF.

The J gene is TRBJ2-3, the V gene TRBV28; a possible D gene is TRBD2 (5 bases). Germline-derived CDR1 and CDR2 are MDHEN and SYDVKM. V shed 2 bases and J shed 1 base, with 10 bases lying between them. The CDR3 loop spans 15 amino acids. The CDR3 region has the DNA TGTGCCAGCAGTTTACCTAGCAGCGGCACAGATACGCAGTATTTT. Its protein product is CASSLPSSGTDTQYF.

The DNA for the CDR3 is TGCGCCAGCAGCACCCCACTAGCGGGGGGGCATGGCAATGAGCAGTTCTTC. Translated, it gives CASSTPLAGGHGNEQFF. The chain joins TRBV5-1 to TRBJ2-1; 13 bases agree with TRBD2. CDR1 and CDR2 (germline): SGHRS, YFSETQ. The CDR3 loop spans 17 amino acids. The trim removed 4 bases at V and 6 bases at J, leaving 10 bases unmatched. Full variable domain (missing parts from reference TRBV5-1 and TRBJ2-1): KAGVTQTPRYLIKTRGQQVTLSCSPISGHRSVSWYQQTPGQGLQFLFEYFSETQRNKGNFPGRFSGRQFSNSRSEMNVSTLELGDSALYLCASSTPLAGGHGNEQFFGPGTRLTVL.

The chain employs TRBV6-6 and TRBJ1-6, with D maybe TRBD1 (6 bases). The CDR3 loop spans 16 amino acids. V lost 7 bases, J lost 0 bases, and 13 bases lay in between. In germline, CDR1 is MNHNY, CDR2 SVGAGI (reference sequence). CDR3 residues: CASIPDRSSYNSPLHF. CDR3 nucleotide sequence: TGTGCCAGCATTCCCGACAGGAGCTCCTATAATTCACCCCTCCACTTT.

This chain connects TRBV4-1 to TRBJ2-1; 7 nucleotides line up with TRBD1. Germline values: CDR1 MGHRA, CDR2 YSYEKL. The V and J ends lost 8 bases and 5 bases, in that order; junction bases with no gene match: 3. The length of the CDR3 is 12 residues. This chain's CDR3 is CASGTVNNEQFF. For the CDR3, the DNA is TGCGCCAGCGGGACAGTTAACAATGAGCAGTTCTTC.

CDR3 nucleotide sequence: TGTGCCAGCAGCTTAAGGTCTTGGGGGAAAAATACGCAGTATTTT. Its protein is CASSLRSWGKNTQYF. This chain links TRBV7-2 with TRBJ2-3, with D perhaps matching TRBD1 or TRBD2 (5 bases each). This CDR3 has 15 residues. Germline CDR1 SGHTA, CDR2 FQGNSA. The germline V and J ends were trimmed by 2 bases and 7 bases, with 16 bases remaining between them.

This chain joins TRBV28 and TRBJ1-5; D call uncertain. Trimming pared 4 bases from V and 11 bases from J, leaving 21 bases between. The CDR3 contains 15 residues. Germline values: CDR1 MDHEN, CDR2 SYDVKM. In DNA, the CDR3 is TGTGCCAGCAGTTCCCCCGGACGGAGTTCCACGGCCCAGCATTTT. It yields the protein CASSSPGRSSTAQHF.

V usage is TRBV18 and J usage is TRBJ1-1; D is possibly TRBD1 (5 bases). CDR1 KGHSH and CDR2 LQKENI come from the germline V gene. The germline V and J ends were trimmed by 3 bases and 2 bases, with 19 bases remaining between them. This CDR3 spans 17 amino acids. The DNA for the CDR3 is TGTGCCAGCTCACCGGAAGCCGGGACTCTCGTAAACACTGAAGCTTTCTTT. Translated: CASSPEAGTLVNTEAFF. Full variable domain (remainder filled in from reference TRBV18 and TRBJ1-1): NAGVMQNPRHLVRRRGQEARLRCSPMKGHSHVYWYRQLPEEGLKFMVYLQKENIIDESGMPKERFSAEFPKEGPSILRIQQVVRGDSAAYFCASSPEAGTLVNTEAFFGQGTRLTVV.

The rearrangement uses TRBV25-1 and TRBJ2-6; D is uncertain. The CDR3 sequence is 18 residues long. The germline CDR1 and CDR2 sequences are MGHDK and SYGVNS. Trimming took 3 bases from V and 2 from J, leaving 17 bases between them. The CDR3 region is CASSDVVQRVPGANVLTF. The DNA of the CDR3 is TGTGCCAGCAGTGACGTTGTCCAAAGGGTACCTGGGGCCAACGTCCTGACTTTC.

This clone showed up just a few times. This chain connects TRBV18 to TRBJ2-7, with 7 positions matching TRBD1. The CDR3 length is 15 residues. Per germline, CDR1 KGHSH and CDR2 LQKENI. Trimming at V came to 3 bases and at J to 3 bases, leaving 8 bases not matched to a gene. CDR3 bases: TGTGCCAGCTCACCTAGACAGGGTTTGGGCTACGAGCAGTACTTC. It codes for CASSPRQGLGYEQYF.

This chain connects TRBV6-4 to TRBJ2-1; the match to TRBD2 covers 10 bases. The germline V gene has CDR1 MRHNA and CDR2 SNTAGT. The CDR3 totals 14 residues. The V gene end was trimmed by 5 bases and the J gene end by 6 bases; junction bases not matched to a gene: 4. CDR3 loop: CASSPSGGVNEQFF. CDR3 nucleotides: TGTGCCAGCAGTCCCAGCGGGGGGGTCAATGAGCAGTTCTTC.

The chain is built from TRBV28 and TRBJ2-5, with D perhaps matching TRBD1 or TRBD2 (5 bases each). The germline V gene has CDR1 MDHEN and CDR2 SYDVKM. This CDR3 has 15 residues. Trimming removed 6 bases from V and 2 bases from J, with 16 bases in between. This CDR3 reads CASRWRLDTQETQYF. The CDR3 DNA reads TGTGCCAGCAGATGGAGGTTGGACACACAAGAGACCCAGTACTTC.

This chain links TRBV7-8 with TRBJ2-7; D remains unclear. The CDR3 is made up of 12 amino acids. Germline lookup yields CDR1 SGHVS and CDR2 FQNEAQ. V lost 1 base and J 6 bases, leaving 7 bases between the germline ends. The DNA of the CDR3 is TGTGCCAGCAGCTTAGGGGAAGGCGAGCAGTACTTC. It specifies CASSLGEGEQYF. The full variable domain, completed using reference TRBV7-8 and TRBJ2-7, is GAGVSQSPRYKVAKRGQDVALRCDPISGHVSLFWYQQALGQGPEFLTYFQNEAQLDKSGLPSDRFFAERPEGSVSTLKIQRTQQEDSAVYLCASSLGEGEQYFGPGTRLTVT.